The entry below describes one T cell receptor (beta chain). Stated time point: pre-sensitization, week 0. Treatment noted: therapeutic diphenylcyclopropenone sensitization with weekly scalp DPC. This entry belongs to a study of human T cells and chemical hapten exposure. TCRdb reprocessed the RACE reads via MiXCR and lists one record per CDR3 protein. The table has 300,000 to 450,000 distinct CDR3 sequences, approximately 5% seen once. The receptor's source is a woman aged 45-60 years with alopecia areata. Some clones in this sample may be carry-over from other donors' samples. The sequences come from whole blood, collected in connection with sensitization to the hapten diphenylcyclopropenone (DPC).

CDR3: CASTDAVSNQPQHF. CDR3 bases: TGTGCCAGCACCGACGCAGTTAGCAATCAGCCCCAGCATTTT. V and J are TRBV6-2 or TRBV6-3 and TRBJ1-5; D gene unclear. The CDR3 sequence is 14 residues long. From germline, CDR1 is MNHEY and CDR2 SVGEGT. V lost 7 bases to trimming and J lost 0 bases, with 10 bases between them.